The present TCR beta chain was sequenced within a study of Ad26.COV2.S vaccination and SARS-CoV-2 variants. Study summary: Participant was drawn from the COV1001 Ad26.COV2.S trial arm. Once or twice, 56 days apart, Ad26.COV2.S was delivered intramuscularly. The study, taken as a whole, reports: Those who received vaccine or placebo ended up with similar non-spike TCR breadth.

The treatment denotes: some 19 received Ad26.COV2.S at low or high dose, single or two shots; about five received placebo; per-sample allocation not given. Samples analyzed were those drawn on day 63 after the first vaccine or placebo injection. In Boston, an adult donor aged 18-55 years took part. Germline V lookup: CDR1 MDHEN, CDR2 SYDVKM. Trimming took off 4 bases at V and 5 bases at J, with 24 bases between the two ends. The CDR3 is 18 residues long. This clone was observed a handful of times. What it recognizes is unknown. Data came from immunoSEQ multiplex PCR; TCRdb stores just in-frame clones and leaves some out. Of 350,000 to 500,000 clones listed, over 75% were seen once; the top ten hold roughly 4%.

The chain carries TRBV28 and TRBJ1-5; D possibly corresponds to TRBD1 (6 bases). Sample: peripheral blood, taken in a trial of Ad26.COV2.S vaccine versus placebo. This receptor was identified in a person aged 18-65 years who received the Ad26.COV2.S COVID-19 vaccine or a placebo. This CDR3 reads CASSSTTLQGLRDQPQHF. DNA of the CDR3: TGTGCCAGCAGTTCAACAACCCTCCAGGGGCTGCGGGATCAGCCCCAGCATTTT.